The rows below give T cell receptor beta chains drawn from one sample of a study of T cell changes during pregnancy in multiple sclerosis. Data came from immunoSEQ multiplex PCR; TCRdb stores just in-frame clones and leaves some out. This sample has 93,000 or so clones, with around 93% found just once. Sequencing used peripheral blood, obtained before pregnancy. The receptors come from a female donor with multiple sclerosis, enrolled in a pregnancy study. CDR3s include the opening cysteine and the closing phenylalanine or tryptophan. A D gene is named only where the DNA matches it firmly. Clone size appears in some rows only: once, few, many, or a class for an expanded clone.

d_gene,abundance,j_gene,v_gene,CDR3nt,CDR3aa
.,.,TRBJ2-2,TRBV5-1,TGCGCCAGCCAAGAGAAGGGTCCGGGATTATCTAGCACCGGGGAGCTGTTTTTT,CASQEKGPGLSSTGELFF
TRBD2,.,TRBJ2-5,TRBV28,TGTGCCAGCAGTACCCCCCCTAGCGGGAAGGAGACCCAGTACTTC,CASSTPPSGKETQYF
TRBD1,.,TRBJ2-1,TRBV28,TGTGCCAGCATCCAGTTGGGACAGGGGTTGGATGAGCAGTTCTTC,CASIQLGQGLDEQFF
.,.,TRBJ1-5,TRBV5-8,TGTGCCAGCAGCTTGATATTCGGGACAATCAATCAGCCCCAGCATTTT,CASSLIFGTINQPQHF
TRBD2,.,TRBJ2-5,TRBV4-1,TGCGCCAGCAAAGGGACTAGCGGGGAGACCCAGTACTTC,CASKGTSGETQYF
.,.,TRBJ2-3,TRBV15,TGTGCCACCAGCAGGGAGGGAGGAGGGGGCAGTTCTACGCAGTATTTT,CATSREGGGGSSTQYF
.,.,TRBJ1-2,TRBV5-6,TGTGCCAGCAGCGTCACCCACAGGGAGGGGGACACCTTC,CASSVTHREGDTF
.,.,TRBJ2-2,TRBV5-1,TGCGCCAGCAGCTTGCTTCGGGGGACGAACACCGGGGAGCTGTTTTTT,CASSLLRGTNTGELFF
.,few,TRBJ2-2,TRBV6-6,TGTGCCAGCAGTCCCGAGATCGGGGAGCTGTTTTTT,CASSPEIGELFF
.,.,TRBJ2-7,TRBV5-4,TGTGCCAGCAGCTTGGCTCAGGCATCCTACGAGCAGTACTTC,CASSLAQASYEQYF
.,.,TRBJ2-7,TRBV28,TGTGCCAGCAGTACCCCCGGAGCGGGCGAGCAGTACTTC,CASSTPGAGEQYF
TRBD1,.,TRBJ1-6,TRBV11-3,TGTGCCAGCAGCACCCTGACAGGGCCCGGTTCACCCCTCCACTTT,CASSTLTGPGSPLHF
.,.,TRBJ1-5,TRBV19,TGTGCCACTCGTAGACAGAGAAATCAGCCCCAGCATTTT,CATRRQRNQPQHF
.,.,TRBJ2-7,TRBV2,TGTGCCAGCAGTCTCGGGATAATTTCTGAGCAGTACTTC,CASSLGIISEQYF
.,once,TRBJ2-1,TRBV5-1,TGCGCCAGCAGCTTCCACGGGGTGAACAATGAGCAGTTCTTC,CASSFHGVNNEQFF
.,.,TRBJ1-1,TRBV19,TGTGCCAGTAGTTTATCCGGGAACACTGAAGCTTTCTTT,CASSLSGNTEAFF
TRBD1,.,TRBJ1-2,TRBV15,TGTGCCACCAGCAGGGGCGGGACAGTCTATGGCTACACCTTC,CATSRGGTVYGYTF
.,.,TRBJ2-7,TRBV4-3,TGCGCCAGCAGCCAAGAGGGGGCAAGGGAGCAGTACTTC,CASSQEGAREQYF
.,.,TRBJ1-2,TRBV29-1,TGCAGCGTTGAAGATGGGAGGGGCAGGAACTATGGCTACACCTTC,CSVEDGRGRNYGYTF
.,.,TRBJ2-3,TRBV5-4,TGTGCCAGCAGCTTGGCGGGTAGAGCGAGCAGCACAGATACGCAGTATTTT,CASSLAGRASSTDTQYF
TRBD2,.,TRBJ2-7,TRBV4-2,TGTGCCAGCAGCCAAGATTTGAGGGGGACTAGCGGTTACGAGCAGTACTTC,CASSQDLRGTSGYEQYF
.,.,TRBJ2-1,TRBV14,TGTGCCAGCAGCGCGCGACTAGATTCGAATGAGCAGTTCTTC,CASSARLDSNEQFF
TRBD1,once,TRBJ1-2,TRBV5-1,TGCGCCAGCAGCTTGGCCGGGACAGGGAGCTATGGCTACACCTTC,CASSLAGTGSYGYTF
.,.,TRBJ2-1,TRBV7-3,TGTGCCAGCAGCCCGTCCTCGACCCTCGGGTCCTACAATGAGCAGTTCTTC,CASSPSSTLGSYNEQFF
.,.,TRBJ1-6,TRBV7-9,TGTGCCAGCAGCTCCACGGAAGGGGGCTCCTATAATTCACCCCTCCACTTT,CASSSTEGGSYNSPLHF
.,.,TRBJ2-3,TRBV11-1,TGTGCCAGCAGCTTAGGGGAGAAGACAGATACGCAGTATTTT,CASSLGEKTDTQYF
TRBD1,.,TRBJ1-5,TRBV18,TGTGCCAGCTCACCAACAGGGGGGCTTCGTCAGCCCCAGCATTTT,CASSPTGGLRQPQHF
.,.,TRBJ1-2,TRBV18,TGTGCCAGCTCACCCACGGGGGGCCCTAACTATGGCTACACCTTC,CASSPTGGPNYGYTF
TRBD1,.,TRBJ2-1,TRBV7-9,TGTGCCAGCAGCAAAAAAGGGGGCGAAAACAATGAGCAGTTCTTC,CASSKKGGENNEQFF
.,.,TRBJ2-5,TRBV6-4,TGTGCCCGGATGTCCGCGGGACCGCGAGAGACCCAGTACTTC,CARMSAGPRETQYF
.,few,TRBJ1-5,TRBV27,TGTGCCAGCAACCAGGGATGGAATCAGCCCCAGCATTTT,CASNQGWNQPQHF
TRBD1,.,TRBJ2-2,TRBV9,TGTGCCAGCAGCCCGATGTGGGGACAGGTCAACACCGGGGAGCTGTTTTTT,CASSPMWGQVNTGELFF
TRBD2,.,TRBJ2-7,TRBV9,TGTGCCAGCAGCACTAGCGGGAGCTATTACGAGCAGTACTTC,CASSTSGSYYEQYF
.,.,TRBJ1-2,TRBV4-2,TGTGCCAGCAGCCAAGCAGGAGAGGGAACTCACGGCTACACCTTC,CASSQAGEGTHGYTF
.,.,TRBJ1-2,TRBV18,TGTGCCAGCTCACCACCGCGCCGGGAGGTTAACTATGGCTACACCTTC,CASSPPRREVNYGYTF
TRBD1,.,TRBJ1-2,TRBV30,TGTGCCTGGGAACAGGGGTTTGGGGGCTACACCTTC,CAWEQGFGGYTF
.,medium-sized,TRBJ1-2,TRBV5-8,TGTGCCAGCCAAGTGAGGGTCCGGGGCTACACCTTC,CASQVRVRGYTF
TRBD1,.,TRBJ2-2,TRBV28,TGTGCCAGCAGCCGGACAGGGAGGATCTCCGGGGAGCTGTTTTTT,CASSRTGRISGELFF
TRBD1,.,TRBJ1-5,TRBV9,TGTGCCAGCAGCGCCGGGACAGGGAATCAGCCCCAGCATTTT,CASSAGTGNQPQHF
.,.,TRBJ2-1,TRBV9,TGTGCCAGCAGCGTAGCTCTAGGCAGTGGCTCCTACAATGAGCAGTTCTTC,CASSVALGSGSYNEQFF
.,.,TRBJ2-1,TRBV15,TGTGCCACCAGCAGAGCCGGGAGCTACAATGAGCAGTTCTTC,CATSRAGSYNEQFF
.,once,TRBJ2-3,TRBV5-1,TGCGCCAGCAGCCTAAAAGATACGCAGTATTTT,CASSLKDTQYF
.,.,TRBJ2-7,TRBV5-1,TGCGCCAGCAGCTTGGCTTGGGACTCCGAGCAGTACTTC,CASSLAWDSEQYF
.,once,TRBJ1-1,TRBV18,TGTGCCAGCTCCTTAGCAGGGGCCCTGAACACTGAAGCTTTCTTT,CASSLAGALNTEAFF
TRBD1,.,TRBJ2-7,TRBV27,TGTGCCAGCAGTACTTGGGACAGCTCAGGGTACGAGCAGTACTTC,CASSTWDSSGYEQYF
.,.,TRBJ2-1,TRBV2,TGTGCCGGTGGGGATACGGGAGCCTACAATGAGCAGTTCTTC,CAGGDTGAYNEQFF
TRBD2,.,TRBJ2-7,TRBV5-4,TGTGCCAGCAGCTTCGAAGCGGGAGGGATAAAGTACTTC,CASSFEAGGIKYF
TRBD2,.,TRBJ2-2,TRBV7-3,TGTGCCAGCAGCTTATTGAGACTAGCGGGGCCGAAGGGGGAGCTGTTTTTT,CASSLLRLAGPKGELFF
TRBD1,.,TRBJ2-2,TRBV30,TGTGCCTGGAGTGTTGGACAGGGCCTCGGGGAGCTGTTTTTT,CAWSVGQGLGELFF